This TCR beta chain came from a study of blood T cell repertoires in COVID-19. As for the study in general: Collection of acute and convalescent COVID-19 samples took place in the United States, Italy and Spain. Sample material is recorded as cDNA or gDNA derived from T cells, B-cell-depleted T cells, or PBMCs.

The method was immunoSEQ multiplex PCR; TCRdb's version includes in-frame clones alone and lacks a portion of them. This sample has some 110,000 clones; around 86% occur once, and the top ten carry about 4.7%. Trimming cost V 0 bases and J 1 base, with 10 bases left between them. There are 17 residues in the CDR3. Germline CDR1 and CDR2: MGHRA and YSYEKL. This TCR came from a man in his forties or fifties with acute or convalescent COVID-19. Input material: peripheral blood. V is TRBV4-1 and J is TRBJ2-6, with D hard to call. CDR3 residues: CASSQDPQASGANVLTF. Written as DNA, the CDR3 is TGCGCCAGCAGCCAAGATCCTCAAGCGTCTGGGGCCAACGTCCTGACTTTC.